This T cell receptor (beta chain) is drawn from a study of T-cell reconstitution after alpha-beta-depleted transplantation in children. The CDR3 consists of 13 residues. From germline, CDR1 is DFQATT and CDR2 SNEGSKA (reference sequence). Trimming cost V 3 bases and J 4 bases; bases outside gene matches: 2. There are many counts of this clonotype. Unique molecular identifiers were used in preparing the TCRbeta library. TCRdb analysed the PCR reads with MiXCR anew, one entry per CDR3 protein. The repertoire consists of about 370,000 distinct CDR3 sequences, with roughly 21% occurring once and the leading ten covering around 4%.

The sequences come from PBMCs from the stem cell graft donor, collected from the stem cell graft. The rearrangement uses TRBV20-1 and TRBJ2-7; 11 bases match TRBD2. This TCR derives from a human donor who donated a stem cell graft to a child with acute myeloid leukemia. CDR3 in DNA: TGCAGTGCTAGTACTAGCGGGAGATACGAGCAGTACTTC. This codes for CSASTSGRYEQYF.